Sequencing of this T cell receptor (beta chain) was carried out in a study of PD-1 blockade in classical Hodgkin lymphoma. Study-level findings and limits: Diminished baseline TCR diversity has been reported in newly diagnosed patients relative to healthy donors.

Time point given: cycle 4 day 1 (C4D1), after five to seven weeks of nivolumab. Each of the patients experienced relapse following autologous stem cell transplantation, and their brentuximab vedotin exposure differed. Comment on this clone: The antigen remains undetermined.

Clones were read by immunoSEQ multiplex PCR, and TCRdb kept only the in-frame ones, dropping some. The sample lists fewer than 95,000 clones, under 85% occurring once. The germline V and J ends were trimmed by 6 bases and 6 bases, with 8 bases remaining between them. CDR3 length: 11 amino acids. Germline-derived CDR1 and CDR2 are SQVTM and ANQGSEA. The receptor comes from a human donor with classical Hodgkin lymphoma. The material was peripheral blood mononuclear cells (PBMCs), obtained before the fourth cycle of nivolumab. The rearrangement joins TRBV29-1 to TRBJ2-2; tentatively, D is TRBD1 (5 bases). The CDR3 is CSVGQAGELFF. CDR3 sequence (DNA): TGCAGCGTGGGGCAGGCCGGGGAGCTGTTTTTT.